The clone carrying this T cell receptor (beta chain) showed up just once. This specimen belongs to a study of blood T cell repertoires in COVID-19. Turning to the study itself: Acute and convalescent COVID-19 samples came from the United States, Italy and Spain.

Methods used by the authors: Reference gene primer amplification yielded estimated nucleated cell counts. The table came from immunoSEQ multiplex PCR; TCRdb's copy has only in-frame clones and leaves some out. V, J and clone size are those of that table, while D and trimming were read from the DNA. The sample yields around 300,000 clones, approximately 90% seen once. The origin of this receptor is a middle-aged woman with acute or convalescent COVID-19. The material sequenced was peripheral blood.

In nucleotides, the CDR3 is TGTGCCAGCACGTGGGCAGGGGGAATGAACACTGAAGCTTTCTTT. This codes for CASTWAGGMNTEAFF. This chain uses TRBV9 with TRBJ1-1; TRBD1 aligns across 7 bases. V lost 6 bases to trimming and J lost 0 bases; unmatched junction nucleotides: 8. The CDR3 spans 15 residues. Germline loops: CDR1 SGDLS, CDR2 YYNGEE.